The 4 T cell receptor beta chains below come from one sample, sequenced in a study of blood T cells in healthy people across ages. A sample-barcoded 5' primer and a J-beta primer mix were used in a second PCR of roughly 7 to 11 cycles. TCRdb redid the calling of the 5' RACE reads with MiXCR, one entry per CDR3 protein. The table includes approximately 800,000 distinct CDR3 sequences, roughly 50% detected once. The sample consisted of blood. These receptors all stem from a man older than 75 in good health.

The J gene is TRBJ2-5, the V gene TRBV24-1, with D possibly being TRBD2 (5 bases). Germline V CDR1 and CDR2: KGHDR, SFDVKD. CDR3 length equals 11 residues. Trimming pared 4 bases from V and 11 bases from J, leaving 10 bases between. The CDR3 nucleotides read TGTGCCACCAGTGACGGGGTAAAGCAGTACTTC. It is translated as CATSDGVKQYF.

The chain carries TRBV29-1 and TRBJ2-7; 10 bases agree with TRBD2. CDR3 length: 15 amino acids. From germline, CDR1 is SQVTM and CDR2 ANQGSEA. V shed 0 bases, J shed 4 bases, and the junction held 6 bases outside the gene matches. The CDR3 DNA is TGCAGCGTTGAAGATCCTCTAGCGGGAGCTTACGAGCAGTACTTC. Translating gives CSVEDPLAGAYEQYF.

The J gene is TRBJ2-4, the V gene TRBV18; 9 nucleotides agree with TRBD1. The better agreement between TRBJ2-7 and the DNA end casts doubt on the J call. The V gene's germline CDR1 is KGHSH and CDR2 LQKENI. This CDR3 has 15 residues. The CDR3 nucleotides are TGTGCCAGCTCACCTTCGGGACAGGGTCTATACGAGCAGTACTTC. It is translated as CASSPSGQGLYEQYF.

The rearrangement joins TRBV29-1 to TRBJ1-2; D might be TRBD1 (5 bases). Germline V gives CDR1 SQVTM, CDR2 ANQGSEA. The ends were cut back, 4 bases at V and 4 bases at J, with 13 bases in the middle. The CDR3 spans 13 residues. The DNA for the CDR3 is TGCAGCGTTGTTGAAGGGGCGTCCTATGGCTACACCTTC. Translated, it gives CSVVEGASYGYTF.